Presented here are 2 T cell receptor beta chains from one specimen sequenced in a study of T cell responses to AZD1222 COVID-19 vaccine (dated by TCRdb to the early 2020s). Library creation used the immunoSEQ multiplex PCR assay. TCRdb carries this immuneACCESS record with in-frame sequences only. Its versions omit some clonotypes, under half of them owing to an unresolved V gene in the studies checked, with the rest unexplained. A total of about 84,000 clones appear in this sample, approximately 85% of them only once. The ten biggest clones cover 10% of the sample. The sample's time point label is to be understood as: about 28 days (+/-7) after the second vaccine dose. The source was peripheral blood, collected 28 days after the second AZD1222 dose. Receptors originate from an adult who received the AZD1222 COVID-19 vaccine.

This chain joins TRBV6-1 and TRBJ2-7; no clear D gene. Germline assignment: CDR1 MNHNS and CDR2 SASEGT. Trimming pared 3 bases from V and 0 bases from J, leaving 15 bases between. CDR3 length: 16 amino acids. This chain's CDR3 is CASSDPVLTGSYEQYF. The CDR3 bases are TGTGCCAGCAGTGACCCCGTCCTGACGGGCTCCTACGAGCAGTACTTC.

The genes are TRBV5-1 and TRBJ2-2, with D perhaps TRBD2 (5 bases). Germline CDR1 reads SGHRS; CDR2 reads YFSETQ. Deletions cut 5 bases from V and 1 base from J, with 12 bases between. The CDR3 covers 15 residues. The DNA of the CDR3 is TGCGCCAGCAGACCGGGGTACCAGAACACCGGGGAGCTGTTTTTT. The encoded protein is CASRPGYQNTGELFF.